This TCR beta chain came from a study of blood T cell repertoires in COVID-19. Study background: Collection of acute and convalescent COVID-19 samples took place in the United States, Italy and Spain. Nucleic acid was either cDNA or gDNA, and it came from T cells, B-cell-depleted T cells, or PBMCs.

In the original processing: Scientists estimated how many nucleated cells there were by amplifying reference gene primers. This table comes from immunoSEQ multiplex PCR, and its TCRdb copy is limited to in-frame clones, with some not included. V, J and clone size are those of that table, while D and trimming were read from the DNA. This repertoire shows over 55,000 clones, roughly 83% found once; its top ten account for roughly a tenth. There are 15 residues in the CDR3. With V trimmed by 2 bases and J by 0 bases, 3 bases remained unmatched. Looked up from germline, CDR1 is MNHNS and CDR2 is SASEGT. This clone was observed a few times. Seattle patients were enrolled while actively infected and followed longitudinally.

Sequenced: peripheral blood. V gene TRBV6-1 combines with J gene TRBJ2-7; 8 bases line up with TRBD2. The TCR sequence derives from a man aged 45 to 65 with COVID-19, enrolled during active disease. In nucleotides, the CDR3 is TGTGCCAGCAGTGAAAGAGCGGGGGACTCCTACGAGCAGTACTTC. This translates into CASSERAGDSYEQYF.